The source of this T cell receptor beta chain is a study of shared clonotypes between healthy human individuals. Libraries were prepared by immunoSEQ multiplex PCR; TCRdb keeps only in-frame clonotypes and omits some of them. Altogether a few million clones are present, 90% to 97% being singletons, with the ten largest covering roughly 0.13%. Every one of the donors was a Caucasian adult that lived in Nashville, Tennessee. Germline V lookup: CDR1 MDHEN, CDR2 SYDVKM. The CDR3 loop spans 16 amino acids. V lost 7 bases and J lost 7; bases outside the gene matches: 13. V and J are TRBV28 and TRBJ1-2; 12 nucleotides align to TRBD1. What was sequenced was naive CD4+ T cells sorted from blood. Subset: CD45RA+ positively selected. The source is a man younger than 35 in good health. CDR3 amino acids: CASNASRDRGLVGYTF. DNA for the CDR3: TGTGCCAGCAATGCTTCCCGGGACAGGGGGCTGGTTGGCTACACCTTC.